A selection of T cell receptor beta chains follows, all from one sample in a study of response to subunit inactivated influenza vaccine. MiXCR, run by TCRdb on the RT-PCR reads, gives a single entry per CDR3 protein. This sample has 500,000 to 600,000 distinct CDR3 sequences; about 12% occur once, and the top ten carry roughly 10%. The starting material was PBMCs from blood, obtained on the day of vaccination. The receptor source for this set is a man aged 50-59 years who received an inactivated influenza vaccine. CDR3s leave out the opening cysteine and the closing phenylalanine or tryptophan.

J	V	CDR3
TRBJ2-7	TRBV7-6	ASSPRTGQAVYEQY
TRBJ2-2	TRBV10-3	AIREDRGTGELF
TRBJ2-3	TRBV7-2	ASSPVGDTQY
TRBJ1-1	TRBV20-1	SASREKAAF
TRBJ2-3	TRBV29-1	SVENPAHGSTDTQY
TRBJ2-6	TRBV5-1	ASSLSSGANVVT
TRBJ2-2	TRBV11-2	ASSPPAGVGELF
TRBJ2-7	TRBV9	ASSATSGRSYEQY
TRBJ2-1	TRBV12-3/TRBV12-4	ASSFEGVRIGVEQF
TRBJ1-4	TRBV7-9	ASSRIYGEGEKLF
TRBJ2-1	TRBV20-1	SARPLAGGGPEQF
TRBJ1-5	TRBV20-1	SARGDQTFLYSNQPQH
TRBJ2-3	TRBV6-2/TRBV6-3	ASSYYGAAGITDTQY
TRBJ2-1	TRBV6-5	ASSFRGGRAYNEQF
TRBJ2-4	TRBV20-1	SASRGQKNIQY
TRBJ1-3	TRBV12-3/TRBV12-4	ASSLGSGNTIY
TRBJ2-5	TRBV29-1	SVASLTRPLGETQY
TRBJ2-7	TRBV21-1	ASSKFSGTGTFSYEQY
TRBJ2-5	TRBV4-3	ASSQSYRTRGPQETQY
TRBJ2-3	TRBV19	ASSLTGQGFTDTQY
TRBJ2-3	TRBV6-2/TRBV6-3	ARSYGRIRAPDTQY
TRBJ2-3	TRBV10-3	AISESTPGQGSTDTQY